A single sample gave rise to the 21 T cell receptor beta chains below, sequenced in a study of blood T cells in healthy people across ages. A J-beta primer mix and a sample-barcoded 5' primer were used in a second PCR of about 7 to 12 cycles. TCRdb analysed the 5' RACE reads with MiXCR anew, one entry per CDR3 protein. Found here are 980,000 or so distinct CDR3 sequences, about 48% of them singletons; the top ten hold 13%. The sequenced material came from blood. The receptors shown here come from a man aged 25 to 45 in good health.

This clonotype has only one observation. The V call is TRBV5-1, the J call TRBJ1-4; D is undetermined. V lost 0 bases, J lost 8 bases, and 11 bases lay in between. The CDR3 is made up of 14 amino acids. Germline V gene lookup returns CDR1 SGHRS and CDR2 YFSETQ. The CDR3 nucleotides read TGCGCCAGCAGCTTGGCCGGGTCAAGAGAAAAACTGTTTTTT. Encoded protein: CASSLAGSREKLFF.

This clonotype has more than one count but fewer than ten. The chain employs TRBV4-2 and TRBJ1-2, with no clear D. The CDR3 extends over 15 amino acids. Germline V gene data show CDR1 as LGHNA and CDR2 as YNFKEQ. Trimming cost V 0 bases and J 5 bases, with 13 bases left between them. The CDR3 coding sequence is TGTGCCAGCAGCCAAGATGGGGTTTCGACTTATGGCTACACCTTC. Protein sequence: CASSQDGVSTYGYTF.

This clonotype appeared a few times. The rearrangement uses TRBV20-1 and TRBJ2-3, with a tentative D call TRBD1 (5 bases). In germline, CDR1 is DFQATT, CDR2 SNEGSKA (reference sequence). CDR3 length: 14 amino acids. V lost 3 bases to trimming and J lost 3 bases, with 13 bases between them. The CDR3 sequence is CSASRLYRTDTQYF. CDR3 coding DNA: TGCAGTGCTAGTCGGCTATACAGGACAGATACGCAGTATTTT.

This clonotype appeared a few times. The rearrangement links TRBV4-1 to TRBJ2-7; the D gene is possibly TRBD1 (6 bases). V shed 4 bases and J shed 2 bases, with 18 bases lying between them. The germline CDR1 and CDR2 sequences are MGHRA and YSYEKL. CDR3 length: 16 amino acids. CDR3 sequence: CASSPDFRRQAYEQYF. CDR3 nucleotides: TGCGCCAGCAGCCCCGACTTCAGGCGACAGGCCTACGAGCAGTACTTC.

This sequence joins TRBV2 and TRBJ1-2; D unresolved. In germline, CDR1 is SNHLY, CDR2 FYNNEI. The CDR3 consists of 12 residues. V dropped 10 bases and J dropped 5 bases, with 14 bases sitting between them. This chain's CDR3 is CATKDGAYGYTF. The CDR3, as DNA: TGTGCCACCAAGGACGGAGCGTATGGCTACACCTTC.

Note on this clonotype: At one boundary the junction diverges from the germline segment, which might be a read error. The gene calls are TRBV7-9 and TRBJ1-2; TRBD1 matches 7 bases. Germline V CDR1 and CDR2: SEHNR, FQNEAQ (reference sequence). The CDR3 covers 18 residues. The CDR3 loop reads CASSIMYGSGTANYGHTF. CDR3 nucleotide sequence: TGTGCCAGCAGCATCATGTACGGTTCCGGGACAGCCAACTATGGCCACACCTTC.

This clonotype was counted once. The chain recombines TRBV5-1 with TRBJ2-3; 10 positions match TRBD2. Germline CDR1 is SGHRS and CDR2 is YFSETQ. Trimming took 4 bases from V and 1 from J; bases not matched to a gene: 9. This CDR3 region has 17 residues. The CDR3 spells CASSVPSGGAGTDTQYF. The CDR3 region has the DNA TGCGCCAGCAGCGTCCCGAGCGGGGGGGCTGGCACAGATACGCAGTATTTT.

The rearrangement uses TRBV5-6 and TRBJ2-5; possibly TRBD2 for D (6 bases). CDR1 and CDR2 (germline): SGHDT, YYEEEE. The CDR3 is 17 residues long. V lost 3 bases and J 0 bases, leaving 18 bases between the germline ends. The CDR3 protein is CASSWTWGEMYQETQYF. The CDR3, as DNA: TGTGCCAGCAGCTGGACGTGGGGGGAAATGTACCAAGAGACCCAGTACTTC.

This clonotype was recorded once. The chain recombines TRBV5-1 with TRBJ1-1; 7 bases line up with TRBD1. The J segment lost 11 bases and the V segment lost 0 bases, leaving 7 bases of the junction unmatched. Germline loops: CDR1 SGHRS, CDR2 YFSETQ. CDR3 length: 13 amino acids. The CDR3 DNA reads TGCGCCAGCAGCTTGGAGACAGGGAGGGATGCTTTCTTT. Translating it yields CASSLETGRDAFF.

The chain is built from TRBV15 and TRBJ2-1, with D possibly TRBD1 on 5 matching bases. V was shortened by 4 bases and J by 10 bases, with 14 bases between the two germline ends. The germline V gene has CDR1 LNHNV and CDR2 YYDKDF (reference sequence). The CDR3 loop spans 13 amino acids. DNA of the CDR3: TGTGCCACCAGCATGGTCGGGTGGGGCGAGCAGTTCTTC. Its translation is CATSMVGWGEQFF.

The gene calls are TRBV27 and TRBJ1-6; possibly TRBD1 for D (5 bases). CDR3 length: 15 residues. Germline V CDR1 and CDR2: MNHEY, SMNVEV (reference sequence). The germline V and J ends were trimmed by 3 bases and 7 bases, with 13 bases remaining between them. The DNA for the CDR3 is TGTGCCAGCAGTTTGAACGGGGCCGTGAATTCACCCCTCCACTTT. Encoded protein: CASSLNGAVNSPLHF.

This sequence joins TRBV6-5 and TRBJ2-2; a possible D gene is TRBD1 (6 bases). The CDR3 contains 16 residues. V lost 4 bases and J 1 base, leaving 13 bases between the germline ends. The germline gives CDR1 MNHEY, CDR2 SVGAGI. The CDR3 DNA reads as TGTGCCAGCAGTTCTAGACCGGGACAGAACACCGGGGAGCTGTTTTTT. Protein sequence: CASSSRPGQNTGELFF.

The genes are TRBV29-1 and TRBJ1-2; no firm D call. Trimming took 2 bases from V and 5 from J, leaving 12 bases between them. The germline V gene has CDR1 SQVTM and CDR2 ANQGSEA. The CDR3 extends over 13 amino acids. CDR3 DNA: TGCAGCGTTGAATCCCGGGAAGTGTATGGCTACACCTTC. It yields the protein CSVESREVYGYTF.

The rearrangement uses TRBV27 and TRBJ1-2; D gene uncertain. Germline V lookup: CDR1 MNHEY, CDR2 SMNVEV (reference sequence). Between the trimmed V and J ends, which lost 5 bases and 4 bases, there was a span of 14 bases. This CDR3 is 14 amino acids long. The CDR3 loop reads CASSLGPGGYGYTF. CDR3 nucleotides: TGTGCCAGCAGTCTCGGGCCCGGCGGCTATGGCTACACCTTC.

There are a few counts of this clonotype. The J gene is TRBJ2-7, the V gene TRBV20-1, with 11 bases lining up with TRBD2. Germline-derived CDR1 and CDR2 are DFQATT and SNEGSKA (reference sequence). The CDR3 runs to 15 residues. V was pared by 2 bases and J by 3 bases, with 6 bases of the junction left unmatched. In nucleotides, the CDR3 is TGCAGTGCTAGACGTCCGGGACTAGCGGTCTACGAGCAGTACTTC. Translated: CSARRPGLAVYEQYF.

The CDR3 sequence is CASSQDTSGGYEQYF. The CDR3 region has the DNA TGCGCCAGCAGCCAAGATACTAGCGGGGGCTACGAGCAGTACTTC. The chain combines TRBV4-3 with TRBJ2-7; 11 positions match TRBD2. CDR1 is LGHNA, CDR2 YSLEER, per germline. Trimming took 0 bases from V and 3 from J; bases not matched to a gene: 1. This CDR3 comprises 15 residues.

V gene TRBV5-1 combines with J gene TRBJ2-1, with D perhaps matching TRBD1 or TRBD2 (6 bases each). The CDR3 has 16 amino acids. Per the germline V gene, CDR1 is SGHRS and CDR2 is YFSETQ. V was clipped by 4 bases and J by 0 bases, with 14 bases between them. CDR3 residues: CASSGGGMSSYNEQFF. The DNA of the CDR3 is TGCGCCAGCAGCGGAGGGGGGATGAGCTCCTACAATGAGCAGTTCTTC.

The rearrangement uses TRBV5-1 and TRBJ1-1, with D unclear. The CDR3 runs to 14 residues. Germline V gene data show CDR1 as SGHRS and CDR2 as YFSETQ. Trimming took 7 bases from V and 1 from J, leaving 14 bases between them. The CDR3 here is CASGWTGWNTEAFF. For the CDR3, the DNA is TGCGCCAGCGGTTGGACGGGGTGGAACACTGAAGCTTTCTTT.

This clonotype came up many times. This chain uses TRBV6-6 with TRBJ1-4, with TRBD1 identical over 7 bases. There are 15 residues in the CDR3. The germline gives CDR1 MNHNY, CDR2 SVGAGI (reference sequence). J gave up 0 bases and V 9 bases, and 7 bases lay outside the gene matches. The CDR3 loop is CASLRDRSTNEKLFF. CDR3 DNA sequence: TGTGCCAGTCTTAGGGACAGATCAACTAATGAAAAACTGTTTTTT.

Remarks on this clonotype: A read error may account for a junction end that differs from germline. This chain links TRBV3-1 with TRBJ1-1, with a weak D call TRBD1 (5 bases). Germline assignment: CDR1 LGHDT and CDR2 YNNKEL (reference sequence). This CDR3 is 15 amino acids long. The CDR3 spells CAGSQERGEFTEAFF. In DNA, the CDR3 is TGTGCCGGCAGCCAAGAGCGAGGGGAATTCACTGAAGCTTTCTTT.

This clonotype turned up a few times. The gene calls are TRBV2 and TRBJ2-3; 8 bases agree with TRBD2. Germline CDR1 reads SNHLY; CDR2 reads FYNNEI. V was pared by 7 bases and J by 4 bases, with 13 bases of the junction left unmatched. The length of the CDR3 is 16 residues. CDR3 nucleotide sequence: TGTGCCAGCACCACCCTTGGGGCGGGGGGCGCAGATACGCAGTATTTT. It yields the protein CASTTLGAGGADTQYF.